At least ten counts were recorded for the clone carrying this T cell receptor beta chain. The sample originates from a study of T cells in Graves' hyperthyroidism and ophthalmopathy. TCR beta CDR3 region amplification was performed from RNA transcripts. Carried out on the TCR CDR3, a first-round RT-PCR used the HTBI primer set. TCRdb used MiXCR to reprocess the multiplex PCR reads, holding one entry per CDR3 protein. The sample gives about 720,000 distinct CDR3 sequences, roughly a sixth of which show up once; roughly 17% is in the top ten. Patients were excluded for uncontrolled infection, other autoimmune disease, pregnancy or lactation. For the diagnoses, clinical symptoms, serum thyroxine and TRAb, thyroid ultrasound and orbital computed tomography were used. There are 15 residues in the CDR3. The V segment lost 5 bases and the J segment 5 bases; nucleotides outside the gene matches: 8. Germline lookup yields CDR1 SGHAT and CDR2 FQNNGV.

What was sequenced was blood. The chain is built from TRBV11-2 and TRBJ1-5, with 8 bases that match TRBD1. This receptor was taken from a woman aged 50 to 60 with Graves' hyperthyroidism that later progressed to Graves' ophthalmopathy. The CDR3 DNA follows: TGTGCCAGCAGCCCCGGACAGGGCTCGGATCAGCCCCAGCATTTT. This sequence encodes CASSPGQGSDQPQHF.